The TCR beta chain under discussion was sequenced for a study of T cells expressing NK-cell markers. Study-level background: Most of the eight sequenced donors tested HCMV-seropositive; one tested seronegative.

The V gene's germline CDR1 is MGHRA and CDR2 YSYEKL. The CDR3 consists of 15 residues. Using the 5' RACE reads, TCRdb records one entry per CDR3 protein without DNA. The sample is made up of 440,000 or so distinct CDR3 sequences, and the top ten hold roughly 7.2% of it. Sequencing was performed on blood T cells: a sorted CD56 or NKG2C T cell subset, CD4+ or CD8+ T cells, or bulk PBMC T cells (not recorded which). The origin of this receptor is a woman aged 18 to 75 in good health. V gene TRBV4-1 combines with J gene TRBJ1-2. CDR3 protein: CASSEAASQLYGYTF.